The clone carrying this T cell receptor beta chain has a count of ten or more. Its specificity is unknown. The data originate from a study of CD8+CD57+ T cells in acquired aplastic anemia. Looking at the study overall: Across the sorted CD4+ and CD8+ cells, DNA amounts averaged about 3 ug.

V was shortened by 5 bases and J by 0 bases, with 5 bases between the two germline ends. Germline CDR1 reads SEHNR; CDR2 reads FQNEAQ (reference sequence). CDR3 length equals 12 residues. Overall study results and limits: Both patients and controls carried the same twenty-nine CD8+ CDR3 sequences.

Both TCR beta VDJ combination and CDR3 sequence profiling were carried out. Genomic DNA was the template for this profiling. A single record per CDR3 protein comes from TCRdb applying MiXCR to the reads. The data show about 98,000 distinct CDR3 sequences, less than 75% seen once. Patients selected for sequencing had displayed CD8+CD57+ cell expansion by flow cytometry. Sequenced: sorted CD4+, CD8+, or CD8+CD57+ T cells (not recorded which) from PBMCs. The chain recombines TRBV7-9 with TRBJ2-7; unclear D gene. The receptor comes from a human donor with aplastic anemia. Here the CDR3 DNA reads TGTGCCAGCAGCCAGGACTCCTACGAGCAGTACTTC. Amino acids: CASSQDSYEQYF.